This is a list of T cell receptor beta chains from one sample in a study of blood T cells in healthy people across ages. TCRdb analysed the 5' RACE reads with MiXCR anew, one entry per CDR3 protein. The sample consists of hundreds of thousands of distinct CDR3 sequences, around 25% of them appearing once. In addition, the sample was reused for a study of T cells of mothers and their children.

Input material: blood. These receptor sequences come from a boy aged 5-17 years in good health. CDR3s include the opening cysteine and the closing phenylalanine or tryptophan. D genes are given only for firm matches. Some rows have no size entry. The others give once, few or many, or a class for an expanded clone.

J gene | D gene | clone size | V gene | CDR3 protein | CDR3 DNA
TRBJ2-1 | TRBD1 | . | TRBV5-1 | CASGPGQGYNEQFF | TGCGCCAGCGGACCGGGACAGGGGTACAATGAGCAGTTCTTC
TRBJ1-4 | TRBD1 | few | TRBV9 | CASSATGTGNINEKLFF | TGTGCCAGCAGCGCGACGGGGACAGGGAACATTAATGAAAAACTGTTTTTT
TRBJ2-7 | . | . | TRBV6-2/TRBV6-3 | CASSRLKSSYEQYF | TGTGCCAGCAGTCGACTGAAAAGCTCCTACGAGCAGTACTTC
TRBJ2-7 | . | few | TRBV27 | CASSLTQTYEQYF | TGTGCCAGCAGTTTGACACAGACCTACGAGCAGTACTTC
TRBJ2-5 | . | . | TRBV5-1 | CASSLETGTVEETQYF | TGCGCCAGCAGCTTGGAAACCGGGACGGTTGAAGAGACCCAGTACTTC
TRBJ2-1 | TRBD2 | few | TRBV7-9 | CASSSPVGGESGEQFF | TGTGCCAGCAGCTCCCCAGTGGGGGGGGAGAGTGGGGAGCAGTTCTTC
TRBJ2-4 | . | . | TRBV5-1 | CASSTGQWSGQAKNIQYF | TGCGCCAGCAGCACGGGACAATGGAGTGGCCAAGCCAAAAACATTCAGTACTTC
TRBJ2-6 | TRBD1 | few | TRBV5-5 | CASSLSGTGNSGANVLTF | TGTGCCAGCAGCTTGTCCGGGACAGGAAACTCTGGGGCCAACGTCCTGACTTTC
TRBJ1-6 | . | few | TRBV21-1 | CASSTQPGTEHNSPLHF | TGTGCCAGCAGCACGCAACCCGGGACCGAACATAATTCACCCCTCCACTTT
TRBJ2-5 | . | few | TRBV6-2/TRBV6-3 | CASSPWTSLGETQYF | TGTGCCAGCAGTCCATGGACGTCCCTGGGGGAGACCCAGTACTTC
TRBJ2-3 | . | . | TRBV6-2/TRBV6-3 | CASRDPVSTDTQYF | TGTGCAAGCCGGGACCCAGTGAGCACAGATACGCAGTATTTT
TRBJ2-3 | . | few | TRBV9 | CASSVHSLATDTQYF | TGTGCCAGCAGCGTACATTCGCTAGCAACAGATACGCAGTATTTT
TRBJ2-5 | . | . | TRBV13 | CASSRAAQETQYF | TGTGCCAGCAGCCGAGCGGCGCAAGAGACCCAGTACTTC
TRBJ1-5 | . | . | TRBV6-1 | CASGTGRSNQPQHF | TGTGCCAGCGGTACAGGGCGAAGCAATCAGCCCCAGCATTTT